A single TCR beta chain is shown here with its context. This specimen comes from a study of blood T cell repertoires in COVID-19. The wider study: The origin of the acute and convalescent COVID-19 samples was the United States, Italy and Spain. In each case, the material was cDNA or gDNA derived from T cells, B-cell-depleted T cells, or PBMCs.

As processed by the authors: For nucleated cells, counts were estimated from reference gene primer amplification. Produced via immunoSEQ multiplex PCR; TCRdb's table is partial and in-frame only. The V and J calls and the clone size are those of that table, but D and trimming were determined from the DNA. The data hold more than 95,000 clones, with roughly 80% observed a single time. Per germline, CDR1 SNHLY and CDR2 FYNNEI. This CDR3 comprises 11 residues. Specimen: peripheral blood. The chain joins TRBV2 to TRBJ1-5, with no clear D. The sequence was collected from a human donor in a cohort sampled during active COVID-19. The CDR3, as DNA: TGTGACCTATATAGCAATCAGCCCCAGCATTTT. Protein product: CDLYSNQPQHF.